This entry concerns a single T cell receptor beta chain. What it recognizes is unknown. This CDR3 comprises 15 residues. The germline V gene encodes CDR1 SNHLY and CDR2 FYNNEI. The J segment lost 6 bases and the V segment lost 8 bases, leaving 11 bases of the junction unmatched. The data derive from a study of T cells in Graves' hyperthyroidism and ophthalmopathy. Findings and caveats of the study: Most clonotypes expanded in the thyroid (above 0.001) were also present in blood.

Ophthalmopathy cases scored 3 or more on the Clinical Activity Score and 4 or more on NOSPECS grade, with duration below 3 months. The investigators amplified TCR beta CDR3 regions from RNA transcripts. Using the HTBI primer set, a first-round RT-PCR was run on the TCR CDR3. From the multiplex PCR reads, TCRdb called clonotypes with MiXCR, one entry per CDR3 protein. The sample lists 450,000 to 600,000 distinct CDR3 sequences, less than 20% occurring once. This clonotype was sampled from a man aged 35-49 years with Graves' ophthalmopathy. The material sequenced was blood. The gene calls are TRBV2 and TRBJ2-3; 10 bases are shared with TRBD2. The CDR3 here is CASRSLTSGTDTQYF. The CDR3, as DNA: TGTGCCAGCCGGAGTCTCACTAGCGGGACGGATACGCAGTATTTT.